This T cell receptor beta chain emerged from a study of blood T cell repertoires in COVID-19. About the study: Acute and convalescent COVID-19 samples came from the United States, Italy and Spain.

CDR3 length equals 13 residues. Germline CDR1 SGHTA, CDR2 FQGTGA. The germline V and J ends were trimmed by 6 bases and 5 bases, with 12 bases remaining between them. The data were produced by immunoSEQ multiplex PCR, yet TCRdb's version contains in-frame clones alone and is incomplete. The profile covers about 130,000 clones, with 84% appearing a single time and under 15% taken by the ten largest. Material for sequencing was peripheral blood. This receptor was identified in a woman under 40 who had recovered from COVID-19. This chain joins TRBV7-3 and TRBJ2-3; a possible D gene is TRBD2 (5 bases). CDR3 region: CASSLGAVDTQYF. The DNA of the CDR3 is TGTGCCAGCAGTTTGGGAGCGGTAGATACGCAGTATTTT.